This T cell receptor beta chain was sequenced for a study of blood T cell repertoires in COVID-19. Sequencing was performed with immunoSEQ multiplex PCR; in TCRdb, only in-frame clones are kept and a portion is missing. The sample includes roughly 200,000 clones, 86% seen only once; the top ten take about 4%. Input material: PBMCs or T cells enriched from blood (not recorded which). The sequence came from a middle-aged woman with acute COVID-19.

DNA of the CDR3: TGTGCCAGTAGTATACGCCGAGGACAGGGCGGTCAGCCCCAGCATTTT. Encoded protein: CASSIRRGQGGQPQHF. V and J are TRBV19 and TRBJ1-5; 8 positions agree with TRBD1. Germline V gene lookup returns CDR1 LNHDA and CDR2 SQIVND (reference sequence). The V and J ends lost 2 bases and 6 bases, in that order; junction bases with no gene match: 9. This CDR3 contains 16 residues.